A selection of T cell receptor beta chains follows, all from one sample in a study of Graves' ophthalmopathy and Graves' hyperthyroidism. TCRdb fed the multiplex PCR reads into MiXCR, producing one record per CDR3 protein. The sample lists around 1,200,000 distinct CDR3 sequences; roughly 35% were seen once. Sequences were obtained from peripheral blood or thyroid tissue (not recorded which). The receptors here all came from an adult man with Graves' hyperthyroidism. Both conserved end residues are part of each CDR3. Fields, in order: D gene, V gene, CDR3 protein. A D gene is named only where the DNA matches it firmly.

d_call: .
v_call: TRBV6-6
cdr3_aa: CASSYSAGFGYTF

d_call: TRBD1
v_call: TRBV10-3
cdr3_aa: CAIRTGLDTGELFF

d_call: TRBD1
v_call: TRBV7-8
cdr3_aa: CASSMGQGGVYEQYF

d_call: .
v_call: TRBV20-1
cdr3_aa: CSAGDRRTAYGYTF

d_call: TRBD2
v_call: TRBV25-1
cdr3_aa: CASSDPGLGVQETQYF

d_call: .
v_call: TRBV12-3/TRBV12-4
cdr3_aa: CASSLKGWGAYGYTF

d_call: .
v_call: TRBV10-2
cdr3_aa: CASSEPDRELFF

d_call: .
v_call: TRBV20-1
cdr3_aa: CSGLAGANQPQHF

d_call: .
v_call: TRBV5-1
cdr3_aa: CASSLAASLNTEAFF

d_call: .
v_call: TRBV25-1
cdr3_aa: CASSEEGRRVDLTF

d_call: .
v_call: TRBV5-1
cdr3_aa: CASSPGHLGDEQYF

d_call: .
v_call: TRBV12-3/TRBV12-4
cdr3_aa: CASSLAQVGAPGEKLFF

d_call: .
v_call: TRBV5-1
cdr3_aa: CASSLGVTSGYEQYF

d_call: .
v_call: TRBV20-1
cdr3_aa: CSASPSGSMAYEQYF

d_call: .
v_call: TRBV6-5
cdr3_aa: CASSYSWGSRETQYF

d_call: .
v_call: TRBV10-3
cdr3_aa: CASSFVQGFYEQYF

d_call: .
v_call: TRBV20-1
cdr3_aa: CSAKGRGPYEQYF

d_call: TRBD2
v_call: TRBV6-2/TRBV6-3
cdr3_aa: CASRLGLATETQYF

d_call: TRBD1
v_call: TRBV7-9
cdr3_aa: CASSFGRTGPRGYTF

d_call: .
v_call: TRBV12-3/TRBV12-4
cdr3_aa: CASSLAEAFNTEAFF

d_call: .
v_call: TRBV10-3
cdr3_aa: CAAGVNGYTF

d_call: .
v_call: TRBV7-8
cdr3_aa: CASSLSAGPAASNEKLFF

d_call: TRBD1
v_call: TRBV6-6
cdr3_aa: CASSYSGQGRSYNSPLHF

d_call: .
v_call: TRBV5-1
cdr3_aa: CASSLGSMLEQYF

d_call: .
v_call: TRBV7-8
cdr3_aa: CASSPLPRDEQYF

d_call: .
v_call: TRBV24-1
cdr3_aa: CATSATSTGPNVLTF

d_call: .
v_call: TRBV4-1
cdr3_aa: CASSLDLRGVEQYF

d_call: TRBD1
v_call: TRBV2
cdr3_aa: CASSGEGQGESTGELFF

d_call: .
v_call: TRBV7-9
cdr3_aa: CASSGRGNTEAFF

d_call: TRBD2
v_call: TRBV12-3/TRBV12-4
cdr3_aa: CASSTGTSVQETQYF

d_call: .
v_call: TRBV11-2
cdr3_aa: CASSLAAELSGANVLTF

d_call: TRBD1
v_call: TRBV19
cdr3_aa: CANSFGTGGLDEQYF

d_call: TRBD1
v_call: TRBV6-1
cdr3_aa: CASTTGGNNYGYTF

d_call: .
v_call: TRBV10-3
cdr3_aa: CASSREHSNQPQHF

d_call: .
v_call: TRBV29-1
cdr3_aa: CSPRPQEVNTEAFF

d_call: .
v_call: TRBV9
cdr3_aa: CASSVSGLNGYTF

d_call: .
v_call: TRBV7-8
cdr3_aa: CASSPGAPAGYTF

d_call: .
v_call: TRBV20-1
cdr3_aa: CSAGDSLSPLHF

d_call: TRBD1
v_call: TRBV7-9
cdr3_aa: CASSLTGQGLFGYTF

d_call: TRBD1
v_call: TRBV6-5
cdr3_aa: CASSPGQDTGELFF

d_call: .
v_call: TRBV10-2
cdr3_aa: CASSQVGPDTQYF

d_call: TRBD1
v_call: TRBV19
cdr3_aa: CASSPWGDRVQETQYF

d_call: TRBD1
v_call: TRBV2
cdr3_aa: CASTTTDRGETQYF

d_call: .
v_call: TRBV20-1
cdr3_aa: CSASPDAAWANVLTF

d_call: .
v_call: TRBV7-2
cdr3_aa: CASSLVGGDKSSYEQYF

d_call: TRBD1
v_call: TRBV9
cdr3_aa: CASSVSQGPGELFF

d_call: TRBD1
v_call: TRBV27
cdr3_aa: CASSLSGQGAHTQYF

d_call: .
v_call: TRBV20-1
cdr3_aa: CSAGVKGVPGQPQHF

d_call: .
v_call: TRBV13
cdr3_aa: CASTSWPGEQYF

d_call: .
v_call: TRBV19
cdr3_aa: CASTISQKNTEAFF

d_call: .
v_call: TRBV2
cdr3_aa: CASTGGMGPQHF

d_call: .
v_call: TRBV11-2
cdr3_aa: CASSVDGQLYQETQYF